Below are 22 T cell receptor beta chains sequenced from a single sample in a study of early T cells in non-severe SARS-CoV-2 infection. TCRdb re-analysed the 5' RACE reads in MiXCR, keeping a single row per CDR3 protein. Of under 30,000 distinct CDR3 sequences in the sample, approximately 6% were seen once. Sequenced: whole blood. These receptors were taken from an adult who was a healthcare worker with PCR-confirmed SARS-CoV-2 infection or an uninfected control (not recorded which).

This clonotype was seen many times. The rearrangement links TRBV11-1 to TRBJ1-2, with D tentatively TRBD1 (5 bases). V shed 3 bases and J shed 4 bases, with 18 bases lying between them. Germline lookup yields CDR1 SGHAT and CDR2 FQDESV (reference sequence). The CDR3 covers 16 residues. The CDR3 here is CASSFGGAYSGYGYTF. CDR3 bases: TGTGCCAGCAGCTTCGGTGGGGCCTACTCGGGCTATGGCTACACCTTC.

This chain connects TRBV7-7 to TRBJ2-7, with TRBD2 matching over 7 bases. CDR1 is SSHAT and CDR2 is FNYEAQ in the germline V gene (reference sequence). The CDR3 is 14 residues long. With V trimmed by 1 base and J by 1 base, 1 base remained unmatched. The CDR3 sequence is CASSLGEGSYEQYF. The CDR3 nucleotides are TGTGCCAGCAGCTTAGGGGAGGGGTCCTACGAGCAGTACTTC.

This clonotype was recorded many times. The chain links TRBV10-3 to TRBJ2-7, with D perhaps matching TRBD2 (6 bases). CDR3 length equals 13 residues. Germline values: CDR1 ENHRY, CDR2 SYGVKD. The V and J ends lost 8 bases and 2 bases respectively, with 13 bases between them. CDR3 protein: CAIGRTLTYEQYF. The CDR3 DNA is TGTGCCATCGGGAGGACACTTACCTACGAGCAGTACTTC.

This clonotype was seen at least ten times. The V call is TRBV18, the J call TRBJ1-2; tentatively, D is TRBD1 (5 bases). This CDR3 spans 13 amino acids. The germline V and J ends were trimmed by 5 bases and 4 bases, with 11 bases remaining between them. Germline V gene data show CDR1 as KGHSH and CDR2 as LQKENI. The CDR3 nucleotides read TGTGCCAGCTCAAGTCGCGGGGGCTATGGCTACACCTTC. It encodes CASSSRGGYGYTF.

V usage is TRBV27 and J usage is TRBJ1-2; 8 bases fit TRBD1. With 4 bases clipped from V and 5 bases from J, the junction kept 9 bases outside the gene matches. CDR1 is MNHEY and CDR2 is SMNVEV in the germline V gene (reference sequence). The CDR3 covers 15 residues. The CDR3 nucleotides read TGTGCCAGCAGTTCCATGGGGACAGGAACGTATGGCTACACCTTC. It yields the protein CASSSMGTGTYGYTF.

This clonotype came up many times. The chain joins TRBV11-2 to TRBJ2-1, with D possibly being TRBD1 or TRBD2 (5 bases each). The CDR3 loop spans 16 amino acids. CDR1 is SGHAT, CDR2 FQNNGV, per germline. Trimming cost V 7 bases and J 0 bases, with 16 bases left between them. The CDR3 region has the DNA TGTGCCAGCACCCTAGGGGAGCGGAGCTCCTACAATGAGCAGTTCTTC. This sequence encodes CASTLGERSSYNEQFF.

This clonotype was observed many times. The chain is built from TRBV4-1 and TRBJ2-2, with 12 bases identical to TRBD2. The CDR3 is made up of 15 amino acids. V gave up 3 bases and J gave up 4 bases; unmatched junction bases: 0. CDR1 is MGHRA, CDR2 YSYEKL, per germline. This CDR3 is CASSQGLAGTGELFF. CDR3 bases: TGCGCCAGCAGCCAGGGACTAGCGGGCACCGGGGAGCTGTTTTTT.

As to this clonotype: This clone may be a read error of a much larger clone one base away. The V call is TRBV29-1, the J call TRBJ1-2; 7 bases match TRBD1. The CDR3 has 15 amino acids. Germline V gene sequence: CDR1 SQVTM, CDR2 ANQGSEA. The CDR3, as DNA: TGCAGCGTTGTTTCAGGGCCCAAGGGGGCCTATAGCTACACCTTC. This gives the protein CSVVSGPKGAYSYTF.

With respect to this clonotype: This may stem from a read error, because a much larger clone lies one nucleotide away. The rearrangement joins TRBV28 to TRBJ1-2; no reliable D call. The CDR3 contains 14 residues. The germline CDR1 and CDR2 sequences are MDHEN and SYDVKM. V was cut by 7 bases and J by 1 base, with 13 bases left in between. The CDR3 protein is CASKTPADNYGYTF. The CDR3 DNA follows: TGTGCCAGCAAAACCCCAGCAGATAACTATGGCTACACCTTC.

A few counts support this clonotype. J is TRBJ2-1 and V is TRBV6-1, with 11 bases lining up with TRBD2. The ends lost 7 bases at V and 4 bases at J; junction bases unmatched: 6. CDR3 length: 15 residues. Germline CDR1 reads MNHNS; CDR2 reads SASEGT. The CDR3 nucleotides read TGTGCCAGCAAAACGACTAGCGGGAAGTACAATGAGCAGTTCTTC. Encoded protein: CASKTTSGKYNEQFF.

This clonotype was counted many times. The DNA of the CDR3 is TGTGCCAGCAGTTACTCCCCGACAGACGGGACCACTGAAGCTTTCTTT. Residues: CASSYSPTDGTTEAFF. The chain combines TRBV6-2 or TRBV6-3 with TRBJ1-1; possibly TRBD1 for D (5 bases). This CDR3 spans 16 amino acids. CDR1 MNHEY and CDR2 SVGEGT come from the germline V gene. Trimming left V 0 bases short and J 4 bases short, with 15 bases between.

This clonotype was detected many times. The rearrangement uses TRBV28 and TRBJ2-3, with 7 bases matching TRBD2. V was pared by 6 bases and J by 1 base, with 7 bases of the junction left unmatched. The CDR3 length is 15 residues. Per the germline V gene, CDR1 is MDHEN and CDR2 is SYDVKM. The CDR3 is CASRLAGFRTDTQYF. In DNA, the CDR3 is TGTGCCAGCAGGTTAGCGGGTTTCCGCACAGATACGCAGTATTTT. Supplemented by reference TRBV28 and TRBJ2-3, the full variable domain reads DVKVTQSSRYLVKRTGEKVFLECVQDMDHENMFWYRQDPGLGLRLIYFSYDVKMKEKGDIPEGYSVSREKKERFSLILESASTNQTSMYLCASRLAGFRTDTQYFGPGTRLTVL.

This clonotype was seen repeatedly, ten times or more. The V gene is TRBV28, the J gene TRBJ2-1; 10 positions agree with TRBD2. This CDR3 has 16 amino acids. The junction had 12 bases not matched to a gene; V was cut back by 4 bases and J by 9 bases. Germline CDR1 reads MDHEN; CDR2 reads SYDVKM. The CDR3 DNA is TGTGCCAGCAGTTCCCTCGGGACTAGCGTCTTCGGTGAGCAGTTCTTC. Protein product: CASSSLGTSVFGEQFF.

This clonotype was seen many times. The rearrangement links TRBV7-8 to TRBJ2-1; no clear D. V lost 5 bases to trimming and J lost 5 bases, with 10 bases between them. The CDR3 contains 13 residues. Germline V gives CDR1 SGHVS, CDR2 FQNEAQ. The CDR3 region has the DNA TGTGCCAGCAGCACCCGGGTAGACAATGAGCAGTTCTTC. Translated, it gives CASSTRVDNEQFF.

This rearrangement joins TRBV5-1 to TRBJ2-6; 9 bases map to TRBD1. Germline CDR1 reads SGHRS; CDR2 reads YFSETQ. The CDR3 runs to 18 residues. Germline trimming cut 1 base from V and 0 bases from J; bases unmatched to any gene: 5. The CDR3 bases are TGCGCCAGCAGCTTGTCCGGGACAGGGAACTCTGGGGCCAACGTCCTGACTTTC. It yields the protein CASSLSGTGNSGANVLTF.

The chain joins TRBV18 to TRBJ2-3; 10 bases map to TRBD1. V trimming: 3 bases; J trimming: 0 bases; junction bases outside the gene matches: 0. The germline CDR1 and CDR2 sequences are KGHSH and LQKENI. CDR3 length: 15 residues. CDR3 DNA sequence: TGTGCCAGCTCACCGGGACAGGGGAGCACAGATACGCAGTATTTT. It specifies CASSPGQGSTDTQYF.

This clonotype showed up many times. This chain's CDR3 is CSASHLLAGGKYNEQFF. The CDR3 region has the DNA TGCAGTGCTAGCCATCTCCTAGCGGGGGGAAAGTACAATGAGCAGTTCTTC. The chain employs TRBV20-1 and TRBJ2-1; 11 bases map to TRBD2. Germline V gene sequence: CDR1 DFQATT, CDR2 SNEGSKA (reference sequence). With V trimmed by 3 bases and J by 4 bases, 11 bases remained unmatched. The CDR3 is 17 amino acids.

This clonotype was detected ten times or more. The chain couples TRBV12-3 or TRBV12-4 to TRBJ1-2; no reliable D call. The CDR3 consists of 14 residues. Trimming took off 5 bases at V and 2 bases at J, with 12 bases between the two ends. The CDR3 DNA reads as TGTGCCAGCAGTCTTGGACGCTCGAACTATGGCTACACCTTC. It encodes CASSLGRSNYGYTF.

In this sample, this clonotype turned up many times. The rearrangement links TRBV20-1 to TRBJ1-2; D might be TRBD1 (6 bases). Trimming removed 6 bases from V and 5 bases from J, with 16 bases in between. The CDR3 is made up of 13 amino acids. Looked up from germline, CDR1 is DFQATT and CDR2 is SNEGSKA (reference sequence). The CDR3 bases are TGCAGTGCGAGGGGGGAGTTTAGGTATGGCTACACCTTC. As protein: CSARGEFRYGYTF.

There are a few counts of this clonotype. The V gene is TRBV18, the J gene TRBJ2-3; D not resolved. The CDR3 runs 13 residues. Trimming shortened V by 6 bases and J by 5 bases, and 12 bases separated the two germline ends. Germline loops: CDR1 KGHSH, CDR2 LQKENI. DNA for the CDR3: TGTGCCAGCTCGACCTACTCGGGAGATACGCAGTATTTT. Translated, it gives CASSTYSGDTQYF.

This clonotype has more than one count but fewer than ten. The CDR3 here is CASSPEDGQETQYF. The CDR3 nucleotides are TGTGCCAGCAGTCCCGAGGACGGGCAAGAGACCCAGTACTTC. This chain uses TRBV28 with TRBJ2-5; D unresolved. Germline lookup yields CDR1 MDHEN and CDR2 SYDVKM. This CDR3 comprises 14 residues. Trimming removed 5 bases at V and 2 bases at J, with 12 bases between.

In its sample, this clonotype was seen a few times. The rearrangement uses TRBV7-2 and TRBJ2-3; D uncertain. V was pared by 8 bases and J by 4 bases, with 19 bases between. The CDR3 consists of 15 residues. Per the germline V gene, CDR1 is SGHTA and CDR2 is FQGNSA. The CDR3 sequence: CASPPRARASDTQYF. CDR3 sequence (DNA): TGTGCCAGCCCGCCAAGGGCCCGTGCTTCAGATACGCAGTATTTT.